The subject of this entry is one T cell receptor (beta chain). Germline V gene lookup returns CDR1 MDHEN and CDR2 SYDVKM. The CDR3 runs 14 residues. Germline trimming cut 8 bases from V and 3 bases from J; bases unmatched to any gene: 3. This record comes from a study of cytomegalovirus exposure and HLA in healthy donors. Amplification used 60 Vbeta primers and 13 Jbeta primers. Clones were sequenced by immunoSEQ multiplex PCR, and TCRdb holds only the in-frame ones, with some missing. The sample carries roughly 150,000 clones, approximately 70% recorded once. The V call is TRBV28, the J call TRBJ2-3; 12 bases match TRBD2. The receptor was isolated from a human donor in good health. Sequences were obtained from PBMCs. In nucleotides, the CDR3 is TGTGCCAGCCTAGGACTAGCGGGAACAGATACGCAGTATTTT. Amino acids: CASLGLAGTDTQYF.